Listed below are T cell receptor beta chains from one sample, sequenced in a study of radiotherapy plus CTLA-4 blockade in lung cancer. Using immunoSEQ multiplex PCR, the repertoire was profiled, and TCRdb retains in-frame clones only, with some absent. The data hold about 88,000 clones, with 72% observed a single time. The source was peripheral blood, collected from a patient treated with radiotherapy plus ipilimumab. Every receptor here comes from a human donor with non-small cell lung cancer that progressed on radiotherapy plus ipilimumab. The CDR3 runs from the conserved cysteine through the conserved F or W. D genes are given only for firm matches. Where a row states a size, it is once, few, many or the class of an expanded clone; other rows omit it.

j_gene,len,abundance,d_gene,v_gene,CDR3aa,CDR3nt
TRBJ2-3,16,.,TRBD2,TRBV4-2,CASSQGSGGGTDTQYF,TGTGCCAGCAGCCAAGGTAGCGGGGGGGGCACAGATACGCAGTATTTT
TRBJ2-7,16,few,.,TRBV19,CASSPTDRDYPYEQYF,TGTGCCAGTAGTCCGACAGACAGGGACTACCCCTACGAGCAGTACTTC
TRBJ2-3,16,.,.,TRBV11-2,CASSRLGGTATDTQYF,TGTGCCAGCAGCCGTCTGGGCGGGACCGCCACAGATACGCAGTATTTT
TRBJ2-7,15,.,.,TRBV19,CASSPPNADRHEQYF,TGTGCCAGTAGTCCCCCAAACGCCGACAGACACGAGCAGTACTTC
TRBJ2-1,15,once,TRBD2,TRBV6-1,CASSLGLAGYNEQFF,TGTGCCAGCAGCCTCGGACTAGCGGGGTACAATGAGCAGTTCTTC
TRBJ2-1,17,.,.,TRBV7-9,CASSQEGKIERDNEQFF,TGTGCCAGCAGCCAAGAGGGTAAGATAGAAAGGGACAATGAGCAGTTCTTC
TRBJ1-2,12,few,.,TRBV6-1,CATPGVYYGYTF,TGTGCCACCCCCGGGGTATACTATGGCTACACCTTC
TRBJ2-7,14,.,TRBD1,TRBV5-4,CASSAGTGGEEQYF,TGTGCCAGCAGCGCCGGGACAGGGGGGGAAGAGCAGTACTTC
TRBJ2-1,15,.,.,TRBV4-3,CASSQEGVSYNEQFF,TGCGCCAGCAGCCAAGAAGGAGTCAGTTACAATGAGCAGTTCTTC
TRBJ1-5,14,few,.,TRBV28,CASSFNRDNQPQHF,TGTGCCAGCAGTTTTAACAGGGACAATCAGCCCCAGCATTTT
TRBJ1-5,14,.,.,TRBV19,CASTGRQLNQPQHF,TGTGCCAGTACGGGTCGACAGCTCAATCAGCCCCAGCATTTT
TRBJ2-5,15,.,TRBD2,TRBV19,CASSPGLANQETQYF,TGTGCCAGTAGTCCTGGACTAGCCAACCAAGAGACCCAGTACTTC
TRBJ1-4,13,.,TRBD1,TRBV29-1,CSVGQGTNEKLFF,TGCAGCGTTGGACAGGGAACTAATGAAAAACTGTTTTTT
TRBJ2-1,12,.,.,TRBV28,CASKGQYNEQFF,TGTGCCAGCAAAGGACAGTACAATGAGCAGTTCTTC
TRBJ1-2,13,few,TRBD1,TRBV28,CASSYSTGTGYTF,TGTGCCAGCAGTTATTCGACAGGGACTGGCTACACCTTC
TRBJ1-1,17,.,.,TRBV2,CAGSGTKQGAFGTEAFF,TGTGCCGGCAGTGGCACTAAGCAGGGTGCATTCGGCACTGAAGCTTTCTTT
TRBJ1-6,13,.,.,TRBV7-6,CASSLFRDSPLHF,TGTGCCAGCAGCTTATTCCGGGATTCACCCCTCCACTTT
TRBJ2-3,16,.,TRBD2,TRBV9,CASSVGREGLEDTQYF,TGTGCCAGCAGCGTAGGACGGGAGGGCCTGGAGGATACGCAGTATTTT
TRBJ1-3,14,.,.,TRBV7-8,CASSSSGNGNTIYF,TGTGCCAGCAGCTCTAGCGGCAACGGAAACACCATATATTTT
TRBJ2-7,16,few,TRBD2,TRBV6-5,CASSYDPRGGSYEQYF,TGTGCCAGCAGTTACGATCCTCGCGGCGGGAGTTACGAGCAGTACTTC
TRBJ1-5,14,.,.,TRBV28,CASSFWPGPQPQHF,TGTGCCAGCAGTTTTTGGCCAGGGCCTCAGCCCCAGCATTTT
TRBJ2-5,13,.,.,TRBV5-8,CASTQGYQETQYF,TGTGCCAGCACCCAGGGGTACCAAGAGACCCAGTACTTC
TRBJ2-5,15,.,.,TRBV15,CATSSAPGPWETQYF,TGTGCCACCAGCAGCGCCCCGGGACCCTGGGAGACCCAGTACTTC
TRBJ2-1,14,.,.,TRBV6-1,CASTRVGYIDEQFF,TGTGCCAGCACTCGGGTGGGTTACATTGATGAGCAGTTCTTC
TRBJ2-7,14,.,.,TRBV4-2,CASSQERGVDEQYF,TGTGCCAGCAGCCAAGAAAGGGGGGTCGACGAGCAGTACTTC
TRBJ1-2,15,few,TRBD1,TRBV6-6,CASSYSGDRNYGYTF,TGTGCCAGCAGTTACTCTGGGGACAGGAACTATGGCTACACCTTC
TRBJ2-3,15,.,TRBD1,TRBV13,CASSSWTGRTDTQYF,TGTGCCAGCAGCTCTTGGACAGGGAGAACAGATACGCAGTATTTT
TRBJ2-3,14,.,.,TRBV29-1,CSVAPGVGTDTQYF,TGCAGCGTTGCCCCGGGGGTAGGCACAGATACGCAGTATTTT
TRBJ2-5,14,.,.,TRBV7-3,CASSLTGTGQTQYF,TGTGCCAGCAGCTTAACTGGGACCGGTCAGACCCAGTACTTC
TRBJ1-2,14,.,.,TRBV19,CASSIDDRNYGYTF,TGTGCCAGTAGTATAGATGACAGAAACTATGGCTACACCTTC
TRBJ2-1,16,once,TRBD2,TRBV4-3,CASSQEGTRGFREQFF,TGCGCCAGCAGCCAAGAAGGGACTAGGGGCTTTCGGGAGCAGTTCTTC
TRBJ2-1,12,.,.,TRBV9,CASSDSYNEQFF,TGTGCCAGCAGTGACAGCTACAATGAGCAGTTCTTC
TRBJ2-1,14,few,.,TRBV5-1,CASSLDQGLNEQFF,TGCGCCAGCAGCTTGGACCAGGGTTTAAATGAGCAGTTCTTC
TRBJ1-1,14,.,.,TRBV2,CASRGYRESTEAFF,TGTGCCAGCAGGGGGTACAGGGAAAGTACTGAAGCTTTCTTT
TRBJ2-3,14,.,.,TRBV2,CASRVDDSTDTQYF,TGTGCCAGCAGGGTTGACGATAGCACAGATACGCAGTATTTT
TRBJ2-2,15,.,TRBD1,TRBV19,CASSIGQGSTGELFF,TGTGCCAGTAGTATTGGACAGGGTTCCACCGGGGAGCTGTTTTTT